What follows is one T cell receptor beta chain and its context. Only in-frame clones appear in the TCRdb table, and some are missing; sequencing was by immunoSEQ multiplex PCR. Its table lists approximately 190,000 clones. These data are taken from a study of control samples from healthy donors and cancer patients. Germline-derived CDR1 and CDR2 are LNHDA and SQIVND (reference sequence). The CDR3 extends over 16 amino acids. The junction had 11 bases not matched to a gene; V was cut back by 3 bases and J by 6 bases. The genes are TRBV19 and TRBJ1-5, with 7 bases aligning to TRBD1. This clonotype was obtained from a woman under 40 in good health. Sequenced sample: blood. CDR3 bases: TGTGCCAGTAGTATGACTATCACAGGGGTCAGTCAGCCCCAGCATTTT. Its translation: CASSMTITGVSQPQHF.